The rows below give T cell receptor beta chains drawn from one sample of a study of spatial heterogeneity in lung cancer. Each CDR3 protein gets one entry after TCRdb re-called the 5' RACE reads with MiXCR. There are around 20,000 distinct CDR3 sequences in the sample; about 9.8% occur only once, and less than 25% lies in the top ten. This material consisted of PBMCs, taken at follow-up. The receptors derive from a male donor with early-stage non-small cell lung cancer. Each CDR3 is given with its conserved first and last residue. The order of the fields is V gene, D gene, J gene, clone size, CDR3 DNA, CDR3 protein. The D gene is left open where the match is weak. Clone size is shown for a subset of rows, as once, few, many or a class of expanded clone.

>TRBV28|TRBD1|TRBJ1-2|-
TGTGCCAGCAGCCCCGACAGGGGGCTTGGCTACACCTTC
CASSPDRGLGYTF
>TRBV7-9|-|TRBJ2-1|many
TGTGCCAGCAGCCCGGACGGCTCCTACAATGAGCAGTTCTTC
CASSPDGSYNEQFF
>TRBV6-2/TRBV6-3|TRBD1|TRBJ2-1|few
TGTGCCAGCACGCCCCCGGGACAGTACAATGAGCAGTTCTTC
CASTPPGQYNEQFF
>TRBV6-2/TRBV6-3|-|TRBJ2-1|-
TGTGCCAGCAGTTACCTGGGCCCGTACAATGAGCAGTTCTTC
CASSYLGPYNEQFF
>TRBV11-2|-|TRBJ2-7|-
TGTGCCAACAGCTTAGTCGTGTCCTACGAGCAGTACTTC
CANSLVVSYEQYF
>TRBV12-3/TRBV12-4|-|TRBJ1-2|many
TGTGCCAGCAGTTTCGGCCAGGCCCTTGGCGGCTACACCTTC
CASSFGQALGGYTF
>TRBV2|TRBD1|TRBJ2-3|few
TGTGCCAGCAGTGAGGGGGACAGGGTCTCAGATACGCAGTATTTT
CASSEGDRVSDTQYF
>TRBV28|-|TRBJ2-2|few
TGTGCCAGCAGTTTAACAGGCGTCAGGGCATCGAACACCGGGGAGCTGTTTTTT
CASSLTGVRASNTGELFF
>TRBV7-9|-|TRBJ2-5|-
TGTGCCGGGTACGACAGCCAAGAGACCCAGTACTTC
CAGYDSQETQYF
>TRBV18|TRBD1|TRBJ1-5|-
TGTGCCACCTCCCAGGGGGATAGCAATCAGCCCCAGCATTTT
CATSQGDSNQPQHF
>TRBV4-3|TRBD2|TRBJ2-1|-
TGCGCCAGCAGCCAAGAGATAGCGGGGGGTGGAAATGAGCAGTTCTTC
CASSQEIAGGGNEQFF
>TRBV20-1|-|TRBJ2-7|-
TGCAGTGCTAGAGCGACTTTAAGGGGAGCGTACGAGCAGTACTTC
CSARATLRGAYEQYF
>TRBV15|-|TRBJ1-1|many
TGTGCCACCAGCGATGACCCGAACACTGAAGCTTTCTTT
CATSDDPNTEAFF
>TRBV5-8|-|TRBJ2-6|many
TGTGCCAGCAGCTTGGACCTTGGCAGTGCTAGCTCTGGGGCCAACGTCCTGACTTTC
CASSLDLGSASSGANVLTF
>TRBV4-1|-|TRBJ2-4|few
TGCGCCAGCAGCCAGGCCACTACAGCCAAAAACATTCAGTACTTC
CASSQATTAKNIQYF
>TRBV12-3/TRBV12-4|-|TRBJ2-5|many
TGTGCCAGCAGCTACGGGCCATCACAAGAGACCCAGTACTTC
CASSYGPSQETQYF
>TRBV7-9|-|TRBJ1-2|-
TGTGCCAGCAGCTTAGAGGACATCTTGGGTGGCTACACCTTC
CASSLEDILGGYTF
>TRBV7-9|-|TRBJ2-3|few
TGTGCCAGCAGCTTAGGACAGACGCCCACAGATACGCAGTATTTT
CASSLGQTPTDTQYF
>TRBV27|-|TRBJ1-5|-
TGTGCCAGCAGTTCTGGGGATGTACAGCCCCAGCATTTT
CASSSGDVQPQHF
>TRBV28|TRBD1|TRBJ2-1|few
TGTGCCAGCAGTCCACCGGGACAGGCAAACAATGAGCAGTTCTTC
CASSPPGQANNEQFF
>TRBV15|-|TRBJ1-1|many
TGTGCCACCAGCAGAGATTGGGAGAACACTGAAGCTTTCTTT
CATSRDWENTEAFF
>TRBV7-2|TRBD1|TRBJ1-3|-
TGTGCCAGCACCAGACAGGGGGCATATGGAAACACCATATATTTT
CASTRQGAYGNTIYF
>TRBV19|TRBD1|TRBJ1-5|many
TGTGCCAGTAACCCCAATCCCGGGACAGGGAATCAGCCCCAGCATTTT
CASNPNPGTGNQPQHF
>TRBV3-1|-|TRBJ2-6|few
TGTGCCAGCAGCCAAGCAAACTGGGTCGGGGCCAACGTCCTGACTTTC
CASSQANWVGANVLTF
>TRBV18|TRBD1|TRBJ2-6|-
TGTGCCAGCACCCCGACCTGGACAGGGGGGGCAGGGGCCAACGTCCTGACTTTC
CASTPTWTGGAGANVLTF
>TRBV28|-|TRBJ1-5|many
TGTGCCAGCAGTCCGGCGGCGGACAATCAGCCCCAGCATTTT
CASSPAADNQPQHF
>TRBV9|-|TRBJ1-5|few
TGTGCCAGCAGCGTAGGGGCTCGCAATCAGCCCCAGCATTTT
CASSVGARNQPQHF
>TRBV7-2|TRBD2|TRBJ2-5|-
TGTGCCAGCAGCTTAAGCCCGGGGGGGCCCTGGGAGACCCAGTACTTC
CASSLSPGGPWETQYF
>TRBV27|-|TRBJ2-5|many
TGTGCCAGCAGAGAGTCAGGCCTTAGGGGAGAGACCCAGTACTTC
CASRESGLRGETQYF
>TRBV11-2|-|TRBJ2-3|many
TGTGCCAGCAGCCTCAGGAGTAGCGGATTGAGATATACGCAGTATTTT
CASSLRSSGLRYTQYF
>TRBV6-2/TRBV6-3|TRBD2|TRBJ2-1|-
TGTGCCAGCAGTTCCGCGCGGGGGGGCGCTTACAATGAGCAGTTCTTC
CASSSARGGAYNEQFF
>TRBV27|TRBD1|TRBJ2-5|many
TGTGCCAGCAGCAGGACAGGGAGAGGCCAAGAGACCCAGTACTTC
CASSRTGRGQETQYF
>TRBV12-3/TRBV12-4|TRBD1|TRBJ2-7|many
TGTGCCAGCACCAGACAGGGGGGCAACTACGAGCAGTACTTC
CASTRQGGNYEQYF
>TRBV4-1|-|TRBJ2-1|many
TGCGCCAGCAGCCAAGTCGGACGGCGCCCGTTCTTC
CASSQVGRRPFF
>TRBV28|-|TRBJ1-1|many
TGTGCCAGCAGTCACCCAGGCCCCGCTTTCTTT
CASSHPGPAFF
>TRBV4-1|-|TRBJ2-6|many
TGCGCCAGCAGCCCCGCGGGGTTAGGAGGGGCCAACGTCCTGACTTTC
CASSPAGLGGANVLTF
>TRBV7-9|-|TRBJ1-2|many
TGTGCCAGCCAACACGCGGGGCGTGGGAACTATGGCTACACCTTC
CASQHAGRGNYGYTF
>TRBV7-8|-|TRBJ1-1|few
TGTGCCAGCAGCACCCGACAGGCCCTACTCAACACTGAAGCTTTCTTT
CASSTRQALLNTEAFF
>TRBV28|-|TRBJ1-5|few
TGTGCCAGCAGCTATGTGGATCAGCCCCAGCATTTT
CASSYVDQPQHF
>TRBV28|-|TRBJ2-7|many
TGTGCCAGCAGTTCCCCAAGTGGGGGGACCTACGAGCAGTACTTC
CASSSPSGGTYEQYF
>TRBV7-2|-|TRBJ2-6|many
TGTGCCAGCAGCCTAGCTAGGCCATCTGGGGCCAACGTCCTGACTTTC
CASSLARPSGANVLTF
>TRBV6-5|-|TRBJ2-5|many
TGTGCCAGCAGTAAGGGACCTCAAGAGACCCAGTACTTC
CASSKGPQETQYF
>TRBV6-1|-|TRBJ2-3|many
TGTGCCAGCAGTGAAACGCTAGCCGGCCGTGGAGATACGCAGTATTTT
CASSETLAGRGDTQYF
>TRBV5-6|-|TRBJ2-2|-
TGTGCCAGCAGCTTCGGGACTTCGAACACCGGGGAGCTGTTTTTT
CASSFGTSNTGELFF
>TRBV6-5|-|TRBJ2-1|many
TGTGCCAGCAGCTGGCACATAAGCTCCTACAATGAGCAGTTCTTC
CASSWHISSYNEQFF
>TRBV20-1|TRBD1|TRBJ2-7|few
TGCAGTGCTGGGACAGGCCACGAGCAGTACTTC
CSAGTGHEQYF
>TRBV25-1|TRBD2|TRBJ2-1|many
TGTGCCAGCAGTGAATCACTGACTAGCGGGGACTACAATGAGCAGTTCTTC
CASSESLTSGDYNEQFF
>TRBV18|-|TRBJ2-2|many
TGTGCCAGCTCCCCAAACGACAGTCCGAACACCGGGGAGCTGTTTTTT
CASSPNDSPNTGELFF
>TRBV28|-|TRBJ2-4|many
TGTGCCAGCAGTAGACAAAGCAAAAACATTCAGTACTTC
CASSRQSKNIQYF
>TRBV6-2/TRBV6-3|-|TRBJ2-1|many
TGTGCCAGCAAAGATGAGGGTAGGGGTGATGAGCAGTTCTTC
CASKDEGRGDEQFF
>TRBV28|-|TRBJ2-1|-
TGTGCCAGCAGTTTCTTTGCGGGACCCCAGTTCTTC
CASSFFAGPQFF
>TRBV14|-|TRBJ2-2|many
TGTGCCAGCAGCCGATACTTGACCACCGGGGAGCTGTTTTTT
CASSRYLTTGELFF
>TRBV29-1|TRBD1|TRBJ2-5|many
TGCAGCGTCTATGGGACAGGAAGGCAAGAGACCCAGTACTTC
CSVYGTGRQETQYF
>TRBV20-1|TRBD1|TRBJ2-7|-
TGCAGTGCTAGGAAGGGACAGGGGTACCCTCCCTACGAGCAGTACTTC
CSARKGQGYPPYEQYF
>TRBV28|TRBD1|TRBJ2-7|-
TGTGCCAGCAGGGTGTACAGGGGGCGTCTGGAGCAGTACTTC
CASRVYRGRLEQYF
>TRBV2|-|TRBJ2-7|medium-sized
TGTGCCAGCAGTGTTCTACAGTCCTACGAGCAGTACTTC
CASSVLQSYEQYF